These T cell receptor beta chains were read from a single sample in a study of cytomegalovirus exposure and HLA in healthy donors. The method was immunoSEQ multiplex PCR; TCRdb's version includes in-frame clones alone and lacks a portion of them. The sample holds 99,000 or so clones, under 85% seen once. Material for sequencing was PBMCs. These receptors came from a woman between 35 and 50 years old in good health and CMV-seropositive. The CDR3 runs from the conserved cysteine through the conserved F or W.

TRBV7-9,CASSTRGGRETQYF
TRBV11-2,CASSPWGGSNTEAFF
TRBV7-9,CASSAFTGLNNEQFF
TRBV6-4,CASSERTGTPNTEAFF
TRBV7-6,CASSPTPRTGTRTDTQYF
TRBV28,CASSFFAGLTGELFF
TRBV15,CATSSTQESQPQHF
TRBV6-1,CASSVSAGCEQYF
TRBV2,CASTDRDPEAFF
TRBV28,CASRLTGRYTGELFF
TRBV18,CASSPTTRSNTEAFF
TRBV7-6,CASSTVAQGGGSPLHF
TRBV25-1,CASSVTGAGEQYF
TRBV28,CASSLRQGKWEKLFF
TRBV18,CASSPQGLAGVSVNEQFF
TRBV4-3,CASSQDWAGGEQYF
TRBV18,CASSALQATGSTDTQYF
TRBV6-4,CASRKELTGGYGYTF
TRBV5-6,CASSFLFGAANSYEQYF
TRBV5-8,CASRDRVSYNEQFF
TRBV5-1,CASSSGLAGVNEQFF
TRBV19,CASIRTSGHLSAGELFF